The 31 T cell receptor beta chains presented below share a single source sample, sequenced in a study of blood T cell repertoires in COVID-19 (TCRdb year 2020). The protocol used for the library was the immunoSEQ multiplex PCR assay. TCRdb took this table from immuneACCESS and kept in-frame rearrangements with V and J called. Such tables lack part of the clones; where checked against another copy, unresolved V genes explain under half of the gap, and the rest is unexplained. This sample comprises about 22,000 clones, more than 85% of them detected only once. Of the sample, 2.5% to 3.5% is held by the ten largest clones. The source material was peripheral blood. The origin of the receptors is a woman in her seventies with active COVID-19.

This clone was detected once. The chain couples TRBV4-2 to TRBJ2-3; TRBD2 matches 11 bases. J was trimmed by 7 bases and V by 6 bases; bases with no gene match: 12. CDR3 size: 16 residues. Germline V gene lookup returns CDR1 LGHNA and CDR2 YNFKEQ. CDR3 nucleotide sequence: TGTGCCAGCAGGCCCAACCTGGGACTAGCGGTGTATACGCAGTATTTT. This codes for CASRPNLGLAVYTQYF.

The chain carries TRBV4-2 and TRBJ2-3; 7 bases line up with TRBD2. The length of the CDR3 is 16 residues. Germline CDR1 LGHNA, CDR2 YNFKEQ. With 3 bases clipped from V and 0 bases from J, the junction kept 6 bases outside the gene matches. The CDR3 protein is CASSHASGGSTDTQYF. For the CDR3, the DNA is TGTGCCAGCAGCCACGCTAGCGGAGGGAGCACAGATACGCAGTATTTT.

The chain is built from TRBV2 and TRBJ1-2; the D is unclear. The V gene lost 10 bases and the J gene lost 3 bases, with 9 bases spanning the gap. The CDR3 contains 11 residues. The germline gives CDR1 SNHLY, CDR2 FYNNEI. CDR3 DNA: TGTGCCACGAGTTCCGACTATGGCTACACCTTC. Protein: CATSSDYGYTF.

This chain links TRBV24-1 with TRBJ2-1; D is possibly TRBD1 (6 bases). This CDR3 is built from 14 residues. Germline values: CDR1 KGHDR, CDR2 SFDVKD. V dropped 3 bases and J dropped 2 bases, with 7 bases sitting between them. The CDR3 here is CATSDGGAYNEQFF. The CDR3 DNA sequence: TGTGCCACCAGTGATGGGGGCGCCTACAATGAGCAGTTCTTC.

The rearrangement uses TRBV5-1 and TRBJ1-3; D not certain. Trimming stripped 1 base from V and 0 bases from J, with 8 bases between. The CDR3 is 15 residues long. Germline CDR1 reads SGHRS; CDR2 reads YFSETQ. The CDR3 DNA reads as TGCGCCAGCAGCTTGCGAGAAAGCTCTGGAAACACCATATATTTT. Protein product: CASSLRESSGNTIYF.

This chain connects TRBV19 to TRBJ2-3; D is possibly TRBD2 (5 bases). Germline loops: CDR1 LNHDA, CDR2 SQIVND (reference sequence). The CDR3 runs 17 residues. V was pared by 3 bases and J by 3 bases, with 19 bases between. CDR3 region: CASSMAPPRDRTDTQYF. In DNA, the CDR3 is TGTGCCAGTAGTATGGCCCCACCGAGGGATAGGACAGATACGCAGTATTTT.

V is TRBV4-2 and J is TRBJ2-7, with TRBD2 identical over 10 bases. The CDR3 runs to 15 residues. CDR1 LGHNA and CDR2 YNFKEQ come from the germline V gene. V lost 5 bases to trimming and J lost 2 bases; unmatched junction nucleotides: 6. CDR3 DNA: TGTGCCAGCAGCACCCGACTAGCGGGTGCCTACGAGCAGTACTTC. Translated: CASSTRLAGAYEQYF.

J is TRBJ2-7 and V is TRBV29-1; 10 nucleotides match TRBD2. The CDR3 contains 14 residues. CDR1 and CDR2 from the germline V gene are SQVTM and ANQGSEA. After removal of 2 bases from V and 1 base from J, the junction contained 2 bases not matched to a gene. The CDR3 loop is CSVEKLAGSYEQYF. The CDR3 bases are TGCAGCGTTGAAAAACTAGCGGGGTCCTACGAGCAGTACTTC.

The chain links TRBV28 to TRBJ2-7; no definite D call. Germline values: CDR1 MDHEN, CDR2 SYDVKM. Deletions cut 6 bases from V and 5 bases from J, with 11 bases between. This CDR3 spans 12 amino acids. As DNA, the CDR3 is TGTGCCAGCAGCGCGGAACAAAACGAGCAGTACTTC. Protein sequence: CASSAEQNEQYF.

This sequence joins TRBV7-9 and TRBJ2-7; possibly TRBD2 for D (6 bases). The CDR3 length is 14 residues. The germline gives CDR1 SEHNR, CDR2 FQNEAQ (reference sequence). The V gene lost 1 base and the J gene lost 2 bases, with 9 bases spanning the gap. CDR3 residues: CASSLEGGAYEQYF. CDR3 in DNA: TGTGCCAGCAGCTTAGAGGGAGGTGCCTACGAGCAGTACTTC. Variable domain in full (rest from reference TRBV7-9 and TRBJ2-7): DTGVSQNPRHKITKRGQNVTFRCDPISEHNRLYWYRQTLGQGPEFLTYFQNEAQLEKSRLLSDRFSAERPKGSFSTLEIQRTEQGDSAMYLCASSLEGGAYEQYFGPGTRLTVT.

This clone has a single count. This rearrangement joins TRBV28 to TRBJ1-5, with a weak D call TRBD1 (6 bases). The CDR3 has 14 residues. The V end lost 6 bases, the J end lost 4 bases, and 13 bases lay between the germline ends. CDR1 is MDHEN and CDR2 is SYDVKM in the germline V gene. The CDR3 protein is CASRQGGDNQPQHF. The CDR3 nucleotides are TGTGCCAGCAGACAGGGAGGGGATAATCAGCCCCAGCATTTT.

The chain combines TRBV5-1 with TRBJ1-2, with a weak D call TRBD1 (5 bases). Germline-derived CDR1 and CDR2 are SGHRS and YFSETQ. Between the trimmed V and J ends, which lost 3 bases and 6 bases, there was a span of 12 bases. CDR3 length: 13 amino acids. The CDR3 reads CASSSGWVNGYTF. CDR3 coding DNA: TGCGCCAGCAGCTCAGGGTGGGTCAATGGCTACACCTTC.

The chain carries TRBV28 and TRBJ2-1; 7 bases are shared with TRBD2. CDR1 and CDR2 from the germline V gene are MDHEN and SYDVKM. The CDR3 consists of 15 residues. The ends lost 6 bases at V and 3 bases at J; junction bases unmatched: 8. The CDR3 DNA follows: TGTGCCAGCAGACGTACTAGCGACTACTACAATGAGCAGTTCTTC. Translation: CASRRTSDYYNEQFF.

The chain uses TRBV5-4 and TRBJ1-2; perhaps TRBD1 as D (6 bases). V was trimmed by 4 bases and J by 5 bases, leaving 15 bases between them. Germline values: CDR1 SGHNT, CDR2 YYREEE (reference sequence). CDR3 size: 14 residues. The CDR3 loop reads CASSPSGVGYGYTF. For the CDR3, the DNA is TGTGCCAGCAGCCCCTCAGGGGTCGGGTATGGCTACACCTTC.

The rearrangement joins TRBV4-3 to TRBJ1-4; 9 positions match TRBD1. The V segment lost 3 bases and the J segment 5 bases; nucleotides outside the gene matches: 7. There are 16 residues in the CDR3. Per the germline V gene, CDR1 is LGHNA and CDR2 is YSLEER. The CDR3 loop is CASSHNAGTGNEKLFF. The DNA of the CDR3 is TGCGCCAGCAGCCATAACGCGGGGACAGGGAATGAAAAACTGTTTTTT.

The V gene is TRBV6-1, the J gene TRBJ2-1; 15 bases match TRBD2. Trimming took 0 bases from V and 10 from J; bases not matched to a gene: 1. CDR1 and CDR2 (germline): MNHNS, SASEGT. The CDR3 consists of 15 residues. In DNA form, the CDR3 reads TGTGCCAGCAGTGAAGCGGGGACTAGCGGGAGGGAGCAGTTCTTC. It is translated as CASSEAGTSGREQFF.

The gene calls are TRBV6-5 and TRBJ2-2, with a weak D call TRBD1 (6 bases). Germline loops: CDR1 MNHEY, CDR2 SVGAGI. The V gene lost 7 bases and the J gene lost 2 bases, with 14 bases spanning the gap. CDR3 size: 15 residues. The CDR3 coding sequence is TGTGCCAGCACCCCGGACAGAACTAACACCGGGGAGCTGTTTTTT. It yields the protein CASTPDRTNTGELFF.

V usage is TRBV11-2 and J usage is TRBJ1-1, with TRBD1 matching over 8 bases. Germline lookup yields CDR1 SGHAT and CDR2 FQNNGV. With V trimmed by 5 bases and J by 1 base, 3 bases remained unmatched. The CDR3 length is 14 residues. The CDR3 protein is CASSVDRGNTEAFF. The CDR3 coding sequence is TGTGCCAGCAGCGTCGACAGGGGGAACACTGAAGCTTTCTTT.

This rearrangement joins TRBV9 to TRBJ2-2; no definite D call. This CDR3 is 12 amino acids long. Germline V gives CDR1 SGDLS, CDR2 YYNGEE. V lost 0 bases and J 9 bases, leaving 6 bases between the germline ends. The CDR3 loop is CASSVGNRELFF. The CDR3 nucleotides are TGTGCCAGCAGCGTAGGAAACAGGGAGCTGTTTTTT.

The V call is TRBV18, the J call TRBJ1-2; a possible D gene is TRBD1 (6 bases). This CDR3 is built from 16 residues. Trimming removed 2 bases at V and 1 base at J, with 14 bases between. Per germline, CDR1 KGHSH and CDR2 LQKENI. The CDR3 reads CASSPLPGAVNYGYTF. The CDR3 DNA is TGTGCCAGCTCACCATTACCAGGGGCTGTTAACTATGGCTACACCTTC.

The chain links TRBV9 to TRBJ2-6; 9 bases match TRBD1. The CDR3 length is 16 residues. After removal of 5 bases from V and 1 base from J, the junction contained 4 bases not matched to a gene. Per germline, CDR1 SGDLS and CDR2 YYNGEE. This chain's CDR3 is CASRGQGLSGANVLTF. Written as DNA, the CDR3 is TGTGCCAGCAGGGGACAGGGCTTGTCTGGGGCCAACGTCCTGACTTTC.

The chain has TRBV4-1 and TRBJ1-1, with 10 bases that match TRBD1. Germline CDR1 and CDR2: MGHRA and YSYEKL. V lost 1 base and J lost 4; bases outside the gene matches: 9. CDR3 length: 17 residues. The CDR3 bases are TGCGCCAGCAGCCAAGCTGAGGGGACAGGGGTACCCACTGAAGCTTTCTTT. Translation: CASSQAEGTGVPTEAFF.

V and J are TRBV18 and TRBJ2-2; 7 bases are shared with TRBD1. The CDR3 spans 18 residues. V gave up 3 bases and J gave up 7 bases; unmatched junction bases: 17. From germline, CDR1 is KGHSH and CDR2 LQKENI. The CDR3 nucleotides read TGTGCCAGCTCACCCCAACGACAGGGATTAGCAAGATACGGGGAGCTGTTTTTT. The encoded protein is CASSPQRQGLARYGELFF. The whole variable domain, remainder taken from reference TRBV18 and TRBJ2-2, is NAGVMQNPRHLVRRRGQEARLRCSPMKGHSHVYWYRQLPEEGLKFMVYLQKENIIDESGMPKERFSAEFPKEGPSILRIQQVVRGDSAAYFCASSPQRQGLARYGELFFGEGSRLTVL.

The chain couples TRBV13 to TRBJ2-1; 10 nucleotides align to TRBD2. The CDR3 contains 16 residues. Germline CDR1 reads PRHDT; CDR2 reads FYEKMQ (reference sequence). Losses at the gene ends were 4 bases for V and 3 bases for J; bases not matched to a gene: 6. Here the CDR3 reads CASSSDSGRYYNEQFF. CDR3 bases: TGTGCCAGCAGCTCTGATAGCGGGAGGTACTACAATGAGCAGTTCTTC. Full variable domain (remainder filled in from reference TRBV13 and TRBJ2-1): AAGVIQSPRHLIKEKRETATLKCYPIPRHDTVYWYQQGPGQDPQFLISFYEKMQSDKGSIPDRFSAQQFSDYHSELNMSSLELGDSALYFCASSSDSGRYYNEQFFGPGTRLTVL.

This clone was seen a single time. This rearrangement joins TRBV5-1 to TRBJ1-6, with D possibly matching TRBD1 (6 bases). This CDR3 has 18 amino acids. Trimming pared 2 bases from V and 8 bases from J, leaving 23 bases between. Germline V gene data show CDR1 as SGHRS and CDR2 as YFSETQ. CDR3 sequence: CASSLEPSGTRGYSPLHF. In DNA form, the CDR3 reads TGCGCCAGCAGCTTAGAGCCCTCCGGGACAAGGGGCTATTCACCCCTCCACTTT.

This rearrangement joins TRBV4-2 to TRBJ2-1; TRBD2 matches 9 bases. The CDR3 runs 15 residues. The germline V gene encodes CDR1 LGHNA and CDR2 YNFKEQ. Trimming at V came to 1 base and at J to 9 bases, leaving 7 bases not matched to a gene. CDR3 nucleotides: TGTGCCAGCAGCCAAGCGACTAGCGGTTCCGCTGAGCAGTTCTTC. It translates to CASSQATSGSAEQFF.

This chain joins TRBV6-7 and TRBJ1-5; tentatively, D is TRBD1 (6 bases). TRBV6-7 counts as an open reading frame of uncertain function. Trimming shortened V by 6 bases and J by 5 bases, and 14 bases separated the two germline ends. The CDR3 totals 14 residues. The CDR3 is CASRRQVRYQPQHF. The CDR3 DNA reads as TGTGCCAGCAGGCGACAGGTGCGGTATCAGCCCCAGCATTTT.

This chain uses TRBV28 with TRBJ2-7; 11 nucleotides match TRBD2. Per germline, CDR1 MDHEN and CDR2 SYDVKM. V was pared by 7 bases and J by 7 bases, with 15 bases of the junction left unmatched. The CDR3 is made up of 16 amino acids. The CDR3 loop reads CASISAPGLAAREQYF. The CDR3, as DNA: TGTGCCAGCATCTCCGCACCGGGACTAGCGGCGAGGGAGCAGTACTTC.

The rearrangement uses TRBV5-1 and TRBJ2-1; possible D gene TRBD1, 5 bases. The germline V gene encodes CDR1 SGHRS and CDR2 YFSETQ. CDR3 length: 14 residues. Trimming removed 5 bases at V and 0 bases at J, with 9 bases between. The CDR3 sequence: CASSGASSYNEQFF. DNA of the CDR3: TGCGCCAGCAGTGGGGCCAGCTCCTACAATGAGCAGTTCTTC.

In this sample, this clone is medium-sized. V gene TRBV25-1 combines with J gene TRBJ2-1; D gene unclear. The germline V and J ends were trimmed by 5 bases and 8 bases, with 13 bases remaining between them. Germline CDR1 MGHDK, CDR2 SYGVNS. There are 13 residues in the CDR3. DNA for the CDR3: TGTGCCAGCAGTCTCGCTAGTTTCCATGAGCAGTTCTTC. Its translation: CASSLASFHEQFF. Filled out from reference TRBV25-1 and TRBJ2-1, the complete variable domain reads EADIYQTPRYLVIGTGKKITLECSQTMGHDKMYWYQQDPGMELHLIHYSYGVNSTEKGDLSSESTVSRIRTEHFPLTLESARPSHTSQYLCASSLASFHEQFFGPGTRLTVL.

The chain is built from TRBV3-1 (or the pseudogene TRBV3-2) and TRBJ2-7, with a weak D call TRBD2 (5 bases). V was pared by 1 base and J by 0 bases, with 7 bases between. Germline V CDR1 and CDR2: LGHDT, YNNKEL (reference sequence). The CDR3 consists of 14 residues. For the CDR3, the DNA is TGTGCCAGCAGCCAAGTTCTAGCCTCCTACGAGCAGTACTTC. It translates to CASSQVLASYEQYF.